Below, 17 T cell receptor beta chains from the same sample are listed, as sequenced in a study of response to subunit inactivated influenza vaccine. TCRdb recomputed calls from the RT-PCR reads with MiXCR, one row per CDR3 protein. The table shows some 800,000 distinct CDR3 sequences, with around 20% occurring only once. This sample comprised PBMCs from blood, obtained roughly 5 days after vaccination. These receptors were collected from a man aged 45-65 years who received an inactivated influenza vaccine.

The V gene is TRBV4-3, the J gene TRBJ1-2; 8 bases are a match to TRBD1. CDR3 size: 15 residues. Germline loops: CDR1 LGHNA, CDR2 YSLEER. With 0 bases clipped from V and 5 bases from J, the junction kept 5 bases outside the gene matches. The CDR3 region is CASSQDRGQGYGYTF. The CDR3 coding sequence is TGCGCCAGCAGCCAAGACCGAGGACAGGGTTATGGCTACACCTTC.

This chain uses TRBV7-9 with TRBJ2-5, with D perhaps matching TRBD1 (6 bases). The germline V gene encodes CDR1 SEHNR and CDR2 FQNEAQ (reference sequence). The ends were cut back, 6 bases at V and 2 bases at J, with 16 bases in the middle. This CDR3 contains 15 residues. The chain's CDR3 is CASRLFSGTQETQYF. CDR3 coding DNA: TGTGCCAGCAGACTTTTCTCCGGGACACAAGAGACCCAGTACTTC.

This clonotype has only a few counts. The gene calls are TRBV7-2 and TRBJ2-7, with 7 bases that match TRBD2. CDR1 is SGHTA and CDR2 is FQGNSA in the germline V gene. Germline trimming cut 1 base from V and 5 bases from J; bases unmatched to any gene: 8. The CDR3 consists of 15 residues. CDR3 residues: CASSLEAGLVNEQYF. CDR3 DNA sequence: TGTGCCAGCAGCTTAGAAGCGGGATTGGTTAACGAGCAGTACTTC.

This clonotype was observed a handful of times. For the CDR3, the DNA is TGTGCCAGCAGCCCGCGGGCGGGGACAGAGTTCTTC. Its translation: CASSPRAGTEFF. The chain joins TRBV6-5 to TRBJ2-1; a possible D gene is TRBD1 (7 bases). The V end lost 6 bases, the J end lost 14 bases, and 17 bases lay between the germline ends. Germline CDR1 and CDR2: MNHEY and SVGAGI. The CDR3 loop spans 12 amino acids.

V is TRBV6-1 and J is TRBJ2-3; 9 bases map to TRBD2. After removal of 6 bases from V and 0 bases from J, the junction contained 4 bases not matched to a gene. The CDR3 extends over 15 amino acids. CDR1 is MNHNS, CDR2 SASEGT, per germline. The CDR3 DNA reads as TGTGCCAGCAGACTAGCGGGCCTAAGCACAGATACGCAGTATTTT. Translated, it gives CASRLAGLSTDTQYF.

This chain connects TRBV12-3 or TRBV12-4 to TRBJ1-1; a weak D match, TRBD1 (5 bases). Trimming removed 6 bases from V and 2 bases from J, with 16 bases in between. The CDR3 sequence is 15 residues long. CDR3 sequence (DNA): TGTGCCAGCAGCCCGTTAAGGGGCGTAAACACTGAAGCTTTCTTT. Its translation: CASSPLRGVNTEAFF.

This chain links TRBV10-3 with TRBJ1-1, with D hard to call. The CDR3 has 12 residues. The germline V and J ends were trimmed by 4 bases and 5 bases, with 8 bases remaining between them. The germline gives CDR1 ENHRY, CDR2 SYGVKD. CDR3 in amino acids: CAISVEGTEAFF. Here the CDR3 DNA reads TGTGCCATCAGTGTAGAGGGAACTGAAGCTTTCTTT.

V and J are TRBV29-1 and TRBJ1-1, with TRBD1 matching over 7 bases. Trimming at V came to 6 bases and at J to 4 bases, leaving 8 bases not matched to a gene. Germline CDR1 reads SQVTM; CDR2 reads ANQGSEA. The CDR3 length is 13 residues. CDR3: CSVWTGMSTEAFF. The CDR3 region has the DNA TGCAGCGTATGGACAGGTATGTCCACTGAAGCTTTCTTT.

The CDR3 nucleotides read TGTGCCAGCAGCTCCCTTCAACCAAAGGGGGGGGACTACAATGAGCAGTTCTTC. It is translated as CASSSLQPKGGDYNEQFF. The chain couples TRBV5-6 to TRBJ2-1; TRBD2 might be the D (7 bases). Trimming pared 3 bases from V and 3 bases from J, leaving 22 bases between. Germline V gene data show CDR1 as SGHDT and CDR2 as YYEEEE. CDR3 length: 18 residues.

The CDR3 sequence: CAWSVRRGDEAFF. In DNA form, the CDR3 reads TGTGCCTGGAGTGTACGGCGGGGAGATGAAGCTTTCTTT. This chain connects TRBV30 to TRBJ1-1; D gene ambiguous. Per germline, CDR1 GTSNPN and CDR2 SVGIG (reference sequence). Trimming left V 0 bases short and J 7 bases short, with 12 bases between. This CDR3 contains 13 residues.

This clonotype appeared a few times. The V call is TRBV14, the J call TRBJ2-3; D not certain. This CDR3 region has 15 residues. Looked up from germline, CDR1 is SGHDN and CDR2 is FVKESK. The V end lost 2 bases, the J end lost 2 bases, and 11 bases lay between the germline ends. The CDR3 DNA sequence: TGTGCCAGCAGCCAAAGGGCAGGCTTCACAGATACGCAGTATTTT. It is translated as CASSQRAGFTDTQYF.

There are a few counts of this clonotype. This rearrangement joins TRBV20-1 to TRBJ2-7; TRBD1 aligns across 10 bases. This CDR3 region has 15 residues. Trimming at V came to 0 bases and at J to 2 bases, leaving 4 bases not matched to a gene. CDR1 DFQATT and CDR2 SNEGSKA come from the germline V gene (reference sequence). The CDR3, as DNA: TGCAGTGCTAGAGACCCGGACAGGGGGGCCTACGAGCAGTACTTC. Protein sequence: CSARDPDRGAYEQYF.

The sample holds a few counts of this clonotype. The chain recombines TRBV5-1 with TRBJ2-4; D gene unclear. The CDR3 consists of 12 residues. Trimming removed 0 bases at V and 8 bases at J, with 6 bases between. Looked up from germline, CDR1 is SGHRS and CDR2 is YFSETQ. The CDR3 bases are TGCGCCAGCAGCTTGGCCCAAGACATTCAGTACTTC. Amino acid sequence: CASSLAQDIQYF.

The genes are TRBV4-3 and TRBJ2-2; no firm D call. V shed 1 base and J shed 1 base, with 7 bases lying between them. This CDR3 is 15 amino acids long. CDR1 LGHNA and CDR2 YSLEER come from the germline V gene. The CDR3 spells CASSQVALNTGELFF. In DNA form, the CDR3 reads TGCGCCAGCAGCCAAGTAGCTCTGAACACCGGGGAGCTGTTTTTT.

This clonotype was counted only a few times. V usage is TRBV20-1 and J usage is TRBJ2-7; 9 bases are shared with TRBD2. J was trimmed by 1 base and V by 1 base; bases with no gene match: 5. Germline lookup yields CDR1 DFQATT and CDR2 SNEGSKA (reference sequence). The CDR3 has 15 residues. The CDR3 DNA reads TGCAGTGCTAGAGCCACTAGCGGGCATTCCTACGAGCAGTACTTC. Its protein product is CSARATSGHSYEQYF.

The rearrangement joins TRBV28 to TRBJ2-5, with TRBD1 matching over 8 bases. Trimming removed 5 bases from V and 2 bases from J; junction bases left unmatched: 7. Germline V lookup: CDR1 MDHEN, CDR2 SYDVKM. The CDR3 sequence is 15 residues long. CDR3 DNA sequence: TGTGCCAGCAGTAAAAGGGACAGGCCTCAAGAGACCCAGTACTTC. This sequence encodes CASSKRDRPQETQYF.

This chain joins TRBV29-1 and TRBJ1-1; D is undetermined. This CDR3 region has 15 residues. Trimming took off 5 bases at V and 0 bases at J, with 16 bases between the two ends. Germline V gives CDR1 SQVTM, CDR2 ANQGSEA. CDR3 region: CSVLDSGRMNTEAFF. The CDR3 DNA follows: TGCAGCGTTTTGGATTCGGGAAGAATGAACACTGAAGCTTTCTTT.